This T cell receptor beta chain was found in a study of blood T cell repertoires in COVID-19. About the study: T cells, B-cell-depleted T cells, or PBMCs provided the cDNA or gDNA that served as material.

Authors' methods: Reference gene primer amplification gave nucleated cell count estimates. The method was immunoSEQ multiplex PCR; TCRdb's version includes in-frame clones alone and lacks a portion of them. V and J calls and clone size come straight from that table; D and trimming were deduced from the DNA. This sample yields about 66,000 clones, of which roughly 80% are seen a single time; roughly 6.7% belongs to the top ten. V lost 2 bases and J lost 2, with 16 bases in between. This CDR3 is 16 amino acids long. CDR1 MNHEY and CDR2 SVGEGT come from the germline V gene. V is TRBV6-2 or TRBV6-3 and J is TRBJ2-7; D is unresolved. Sequenced sample: peripheral blood. The TCR originated in a man aged 60-69 years with acute or convalescent COVID-19. CDR3 DNA: TGTGCCAGCAGTTACCTCGGCGGCAGTCCCACCTACGAGCAGTACTTC. Residues: CASSYLGGSPTYEQYF.